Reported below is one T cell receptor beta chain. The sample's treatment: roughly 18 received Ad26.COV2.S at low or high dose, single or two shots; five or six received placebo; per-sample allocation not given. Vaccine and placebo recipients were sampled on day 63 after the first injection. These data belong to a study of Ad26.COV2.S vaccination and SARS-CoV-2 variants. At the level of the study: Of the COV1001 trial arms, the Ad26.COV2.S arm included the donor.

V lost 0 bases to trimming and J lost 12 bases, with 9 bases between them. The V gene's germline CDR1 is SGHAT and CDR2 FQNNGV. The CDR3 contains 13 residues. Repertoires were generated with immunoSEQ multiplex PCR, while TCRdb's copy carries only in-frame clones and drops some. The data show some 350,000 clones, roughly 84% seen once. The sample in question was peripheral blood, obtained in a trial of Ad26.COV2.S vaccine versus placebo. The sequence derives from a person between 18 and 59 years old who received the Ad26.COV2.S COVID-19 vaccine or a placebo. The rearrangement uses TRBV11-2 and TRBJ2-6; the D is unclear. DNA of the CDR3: TGTGCCAGCAGCTTAGAATGGCGAGGCGTCCTGACTTTC. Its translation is CASSLEWRGVLTF.